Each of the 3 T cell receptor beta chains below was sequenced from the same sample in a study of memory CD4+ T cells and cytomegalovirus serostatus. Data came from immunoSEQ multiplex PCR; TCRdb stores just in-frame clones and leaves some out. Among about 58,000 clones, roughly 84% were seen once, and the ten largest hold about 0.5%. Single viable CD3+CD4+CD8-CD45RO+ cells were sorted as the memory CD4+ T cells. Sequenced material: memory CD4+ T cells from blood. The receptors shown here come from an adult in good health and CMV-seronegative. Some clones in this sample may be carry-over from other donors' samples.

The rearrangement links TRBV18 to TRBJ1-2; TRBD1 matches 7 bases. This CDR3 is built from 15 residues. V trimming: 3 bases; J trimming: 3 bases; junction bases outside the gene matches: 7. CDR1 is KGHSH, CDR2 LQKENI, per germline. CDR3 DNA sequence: TGTGCCAGCTCACCCAGCACAGGGGTCGACTATGGCTACACCTTC. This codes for CASSPSTGVDYGYTF.

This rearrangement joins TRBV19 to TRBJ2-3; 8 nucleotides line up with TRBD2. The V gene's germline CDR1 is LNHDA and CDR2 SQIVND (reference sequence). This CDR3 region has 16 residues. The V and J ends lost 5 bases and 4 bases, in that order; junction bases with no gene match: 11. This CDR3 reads CASSVFSPGLADTQYF. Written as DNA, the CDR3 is TGTGCCAGTAGTGTATTCTCCCCGGGACTAGCAGATACGCAGTATTTT. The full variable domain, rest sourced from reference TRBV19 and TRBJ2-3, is DGGITQSPKYLFRKEGQNVTLSCEQNLNHDAMYWYRQDPGQGLRLIYYSQIVNDFQKGDIAEGYSVSREKKESFPLTVTSAQKNPTAFYLCASSVFSPGLADTQYFGPGTRLTVL.

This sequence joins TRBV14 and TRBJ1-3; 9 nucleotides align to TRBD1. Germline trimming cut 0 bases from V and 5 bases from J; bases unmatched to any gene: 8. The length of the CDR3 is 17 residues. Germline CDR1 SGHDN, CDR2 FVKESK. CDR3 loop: CASSQDLGTGSRNTIYF. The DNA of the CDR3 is TGTGCCAGCAGCCAAGATCTCGGGACAGGGTCCAGAAACACCATATATTTT.